The 2 T cell receptor beta chains below come from one sample, sequenced in a study of T cell changes during pregnancy in multiple sclerosis. TCRdb's copy holds only in-frame clones and misses some; the assay was immunoSEQ multiplex PCR. This repertoire shows 55,000 to 85,000 clones, about 94% found once; its top ten account for 0.5% to 0.65%. Sample: peripheral blood, taken in the third trimester of pregnancy. The receptor set was obtained from a female donor with multiple sclerosis, enrolled in a pregnancy study.

The rearrangement uses TRBV30 and TRBJ2-7; D is undetermined. Trimming cost V 3 bases and J 3 bases, with 9 bases left between them. Germline V gene sequence: CDR1 GTSNPN, CDR2 SVGIG (reference sequence). The CDR3 is 12 residues long. The CDR3 DNA reads as TGTGCCTGGAGGCCTTCAGGCTACGAGCAGTACTTC. Amino acids: CAWRPSGYEQYF.

The chain employs TRBV19 and TRBJ1-4, with a tentative D call TRBD1 (5 bases). The germline V and J ends were trimmed by 2 bases and 4 bases, with 11 bases remaining between them. The length of the CDR3 is 15 residues. The germline V gene has CDR1 LNHDA and CDR2 SQIVND (reference sequence). CDR3 sequence: CASSIRRASNEKLFF. For the CDR3, the DNA is TGTGCCAGTAGTATACGCAGGGCGAGTAATGAAAAACTGTTTTTT.